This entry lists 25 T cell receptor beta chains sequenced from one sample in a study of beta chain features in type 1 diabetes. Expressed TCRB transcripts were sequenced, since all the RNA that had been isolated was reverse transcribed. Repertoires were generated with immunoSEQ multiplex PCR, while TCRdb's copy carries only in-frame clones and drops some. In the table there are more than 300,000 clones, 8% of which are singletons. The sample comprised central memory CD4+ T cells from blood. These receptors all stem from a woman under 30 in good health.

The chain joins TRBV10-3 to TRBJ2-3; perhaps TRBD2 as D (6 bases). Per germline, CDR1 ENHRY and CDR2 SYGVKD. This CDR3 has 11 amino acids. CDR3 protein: CAGGGPDTQYF. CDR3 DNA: TGTGCGGGAGGAGGCCCAGATACGCAGTATTTT.

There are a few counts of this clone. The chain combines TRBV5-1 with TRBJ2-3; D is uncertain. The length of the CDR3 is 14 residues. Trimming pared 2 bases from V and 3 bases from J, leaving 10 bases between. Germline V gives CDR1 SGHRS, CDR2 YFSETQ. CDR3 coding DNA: TGCGCCAGCAGCTTTGGAGCTCTAACAGATACGCAGTATTTT. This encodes CASSFGALTDTQYF.

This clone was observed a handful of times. CDR3 sequence: CASSLRDGRVGELFF. CDR3 bases: TGTGCCAGCAGCTTACGAGACGGGAGAGTTGGGGAGCTGTTTTTT. This rearrangement joins TRBV7-2 to TRBJ2-2; possible D gene TRBD2, 6 bases. V shed 2 bases and J shed 8 bases, with 15 bases lying between them. The germline gives CDR1 SGHTA, CDR2 FQGNSA. This CDR3 region has 15 residues.

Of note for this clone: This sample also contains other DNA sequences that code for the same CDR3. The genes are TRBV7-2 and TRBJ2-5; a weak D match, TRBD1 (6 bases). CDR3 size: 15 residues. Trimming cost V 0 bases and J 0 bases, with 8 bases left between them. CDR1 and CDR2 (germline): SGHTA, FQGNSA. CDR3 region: CASSLAGTYQETQYF. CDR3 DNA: TGTGCCAGCAGCTTAGCCGGGACATACCAAGAGACCCAGTACTTC. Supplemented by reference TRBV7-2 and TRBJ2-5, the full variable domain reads GAGVSQSPSNKVTEKGKDVELRCDPISGHTALYWYRQSLGQGLEFLIYFQGNSAPDKSGLPSDRFSAERTGGSVSTLTIQRTQQEDSAVYLCASSLAGTYQETQYFGPGTRLLVL.

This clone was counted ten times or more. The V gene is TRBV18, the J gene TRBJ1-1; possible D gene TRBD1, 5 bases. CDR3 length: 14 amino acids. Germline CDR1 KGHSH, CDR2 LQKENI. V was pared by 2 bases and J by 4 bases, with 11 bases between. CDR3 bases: TGTGCCAGCTCACCATCCCAGGGTGCCACTGAAGCTTTCTTT. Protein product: CASSPSQGATEAFF.

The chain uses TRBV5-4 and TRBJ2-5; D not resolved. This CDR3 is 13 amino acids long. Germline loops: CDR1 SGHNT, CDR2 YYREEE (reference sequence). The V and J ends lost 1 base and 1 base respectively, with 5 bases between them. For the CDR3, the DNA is TGTGCCAGCAGCTTGTCAGTCCAAGAGACCCAGTACTTC. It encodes CASSLSVQETQYF.

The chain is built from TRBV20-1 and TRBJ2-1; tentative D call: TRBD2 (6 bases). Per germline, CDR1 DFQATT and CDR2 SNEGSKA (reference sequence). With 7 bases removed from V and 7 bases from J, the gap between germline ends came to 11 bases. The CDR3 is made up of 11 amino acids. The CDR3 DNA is TGCAGTGGAGGGAGGAGTAATGAGCAGTTCTTC. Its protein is CSGGRSNEQFF.

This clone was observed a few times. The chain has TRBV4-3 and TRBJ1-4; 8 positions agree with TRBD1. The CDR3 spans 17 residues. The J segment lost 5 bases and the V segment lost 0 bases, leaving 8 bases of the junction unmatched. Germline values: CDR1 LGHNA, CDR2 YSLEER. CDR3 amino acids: CASSQDPSGGVNEKLFF. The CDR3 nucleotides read TGCGCCAGCAGCCAAGATCCCTCAGGGGGCGTAAATGAAAAACTGTTTTTT.

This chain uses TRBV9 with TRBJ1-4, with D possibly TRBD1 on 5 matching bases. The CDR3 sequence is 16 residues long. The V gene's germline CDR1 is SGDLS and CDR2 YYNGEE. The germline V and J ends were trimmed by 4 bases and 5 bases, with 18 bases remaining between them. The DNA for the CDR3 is TGTGCCAGCAGCATCCGCGCGGGGGGTCAAAATGAAAAACTGTTTTTT. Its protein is CASSIRAGGQNEKLFF.

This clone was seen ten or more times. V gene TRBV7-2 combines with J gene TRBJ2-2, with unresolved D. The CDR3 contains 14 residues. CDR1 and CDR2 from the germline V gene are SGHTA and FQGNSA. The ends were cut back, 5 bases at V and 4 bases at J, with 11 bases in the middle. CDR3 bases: TGTGCCAGCAGCACCTGGACCACCACCGGGGAGCTGTTTTTT. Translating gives CASSTWTTTGELFF. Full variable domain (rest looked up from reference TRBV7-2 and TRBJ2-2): GAGVSQSPSNKVTEKGKDVELRCDPISGHTALYWYRQSLGQGLEFLIYFQGNSAPDKSGLPSDRFSAERTGGSVSTLTIQRTQQEDSAVYLCASSTWTTTGELFFGEGSRLTVL.

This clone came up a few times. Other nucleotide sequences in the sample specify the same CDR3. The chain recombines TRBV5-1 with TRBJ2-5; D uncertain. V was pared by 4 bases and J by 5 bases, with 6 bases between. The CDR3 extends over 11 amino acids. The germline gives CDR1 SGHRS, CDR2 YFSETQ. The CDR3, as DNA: TGCGCCAGCAGCCTTGAGGAGACCCAGTACTTC. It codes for CASSLEETQYF.

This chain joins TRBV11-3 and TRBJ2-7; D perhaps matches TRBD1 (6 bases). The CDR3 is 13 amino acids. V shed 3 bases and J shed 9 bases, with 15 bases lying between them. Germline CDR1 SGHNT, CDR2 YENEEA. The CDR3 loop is CASSFGQTDGQYF. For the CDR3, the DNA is TGTGCCAGCAGCTTTGGACAGACCGACGGGCAGTACTTC.

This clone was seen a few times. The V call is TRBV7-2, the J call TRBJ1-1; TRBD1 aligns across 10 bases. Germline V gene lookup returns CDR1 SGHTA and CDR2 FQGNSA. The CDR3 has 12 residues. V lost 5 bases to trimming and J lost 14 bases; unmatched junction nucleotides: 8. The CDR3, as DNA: TGTGCCAGCAGCCCCACGGGACAGGGGCCCTTCTTT. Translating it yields CASSPTGQGPFF.

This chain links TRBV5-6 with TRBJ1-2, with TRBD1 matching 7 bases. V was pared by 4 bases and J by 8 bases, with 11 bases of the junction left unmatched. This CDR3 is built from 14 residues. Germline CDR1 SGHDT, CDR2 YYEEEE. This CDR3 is CASSASDRVRGYTF. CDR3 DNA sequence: TGTGCCAGCAGCGCCTCAGACAGGGTGCGAGGCTACACCTTC.

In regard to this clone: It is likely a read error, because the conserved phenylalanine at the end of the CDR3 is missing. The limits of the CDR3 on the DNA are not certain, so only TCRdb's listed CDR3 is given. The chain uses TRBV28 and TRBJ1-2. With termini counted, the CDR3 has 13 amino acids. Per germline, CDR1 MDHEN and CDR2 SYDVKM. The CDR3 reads CASSSVGTETGKV.

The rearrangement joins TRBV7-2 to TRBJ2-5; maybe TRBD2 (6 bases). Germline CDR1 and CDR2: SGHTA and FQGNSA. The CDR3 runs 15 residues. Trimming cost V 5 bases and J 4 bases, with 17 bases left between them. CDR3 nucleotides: TGTGCCAGCAGCCCCAAACCGGGAGTTAGAGAGACCCAGTACTTC. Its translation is CASSPKPGVRETQYF.

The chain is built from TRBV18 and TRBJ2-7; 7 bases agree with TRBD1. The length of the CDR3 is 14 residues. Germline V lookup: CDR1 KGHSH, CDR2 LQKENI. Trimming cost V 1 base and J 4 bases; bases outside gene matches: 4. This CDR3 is CASSPRGQLYEQYF. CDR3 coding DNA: TGTGCCAGCTCACCACGGGGACAGTTATACGAGCAGTACTTC.

The DNA for the CDR3 is TGCACCAGCAGCCCCCTACCCCTTACTAGCGGGATTGCCAATGAGCAGTTCTTC. Protein: CTSSPLPLTSGIANEQFF. The genes are TRBV1 and TRBJ2-1; the D call in the table, TRBD2, was not verified against the DNA. TRBV1 is flagged as a pseudogene. The length of the CDR3 is 18 residues.

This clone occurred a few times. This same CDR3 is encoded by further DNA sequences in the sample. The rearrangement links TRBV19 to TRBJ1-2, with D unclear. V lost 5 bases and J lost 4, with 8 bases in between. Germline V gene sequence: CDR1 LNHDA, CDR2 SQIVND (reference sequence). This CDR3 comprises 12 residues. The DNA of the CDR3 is TGTGCCAGTAGTCGCCAGTCCTATGGCTACACCTTC. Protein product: CASSRQSYGYTF.

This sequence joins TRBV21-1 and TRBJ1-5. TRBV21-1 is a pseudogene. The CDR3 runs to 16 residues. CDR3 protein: CASSTRVPRKNQPQHF. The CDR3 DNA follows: TGTGCCAGCAGCACGAGGGTACCCCGTAAGAATCAGCCCCAGCATTTT.

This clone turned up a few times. This CDR3 reads CAIRQGANTGELFF. The CDR3 nucleotides are TGTGCCATCAGACAGGGGGCGAACACCGGGGAGCTGTTTTTT. This chain uses TRBV10-3 with TRBJ2-2, with 8 nucleotides matching TRBD1. The CDR3 contains 14 residues. V was pared by 6 bases and J by 0 bases, with 0 bases of the junction left unmatched. Germline V lookup: CDR1 ENHRY, CDR2 SYGVKD.

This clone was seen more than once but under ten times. CDR3 nucleotide sequence: TGTGCCAGCAGCAATGTCTGCGGCGGGAGAAGATGTTCCTACGAGCAGTACTTC. It encodes CASSNVCGGRRCSYEQYF. V and J are TRBV21-1 and TRBJ2-7; TRBD2, the D gene given by the table, was not confirmed from the DNA. TRBV21-1 is reported as a pseudogene. This CDR3 has 18 residues.

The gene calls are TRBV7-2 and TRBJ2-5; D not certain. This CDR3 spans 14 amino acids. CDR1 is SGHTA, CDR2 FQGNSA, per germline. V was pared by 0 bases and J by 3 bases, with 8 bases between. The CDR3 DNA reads TGTGCCAGCAGCTTAGCGCCGGCGAAAGAGACCCAGTACTTC. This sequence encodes CASSLAPAKETQYF.

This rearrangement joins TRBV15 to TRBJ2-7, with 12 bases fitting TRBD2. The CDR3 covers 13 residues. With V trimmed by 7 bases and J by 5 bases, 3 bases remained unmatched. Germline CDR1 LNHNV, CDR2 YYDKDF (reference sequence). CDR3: CATTLAGGNEQYF. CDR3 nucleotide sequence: TGTGCCACCACGCTAGCGGGAGGGAACGAGCAGTACTTC.

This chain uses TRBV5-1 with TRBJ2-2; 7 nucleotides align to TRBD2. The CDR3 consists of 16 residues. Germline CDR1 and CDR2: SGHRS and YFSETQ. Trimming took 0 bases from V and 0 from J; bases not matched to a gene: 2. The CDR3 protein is CASSLASGANTGELFF. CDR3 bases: TGCGCCAGCAGCTTGGCCAGCGGGGCGAACACCGGGGAGCTGTTTTTT.